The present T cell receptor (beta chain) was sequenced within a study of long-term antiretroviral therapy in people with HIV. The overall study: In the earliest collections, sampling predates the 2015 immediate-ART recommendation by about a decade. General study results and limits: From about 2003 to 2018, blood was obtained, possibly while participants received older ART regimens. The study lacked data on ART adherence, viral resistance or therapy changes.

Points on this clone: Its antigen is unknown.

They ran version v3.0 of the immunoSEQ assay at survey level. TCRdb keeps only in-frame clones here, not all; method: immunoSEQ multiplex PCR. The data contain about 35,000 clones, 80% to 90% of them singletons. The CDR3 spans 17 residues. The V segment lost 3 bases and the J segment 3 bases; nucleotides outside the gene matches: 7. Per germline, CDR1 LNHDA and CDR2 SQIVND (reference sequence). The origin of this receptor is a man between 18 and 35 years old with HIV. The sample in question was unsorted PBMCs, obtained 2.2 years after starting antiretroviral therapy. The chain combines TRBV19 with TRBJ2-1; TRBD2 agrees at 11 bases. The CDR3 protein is CASSITIAGGNYNEQFF. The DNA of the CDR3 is TGTGCCAGTAGTATTACTATAGCGGGAGGGAACTACAATGAGCAGTTCTTC.